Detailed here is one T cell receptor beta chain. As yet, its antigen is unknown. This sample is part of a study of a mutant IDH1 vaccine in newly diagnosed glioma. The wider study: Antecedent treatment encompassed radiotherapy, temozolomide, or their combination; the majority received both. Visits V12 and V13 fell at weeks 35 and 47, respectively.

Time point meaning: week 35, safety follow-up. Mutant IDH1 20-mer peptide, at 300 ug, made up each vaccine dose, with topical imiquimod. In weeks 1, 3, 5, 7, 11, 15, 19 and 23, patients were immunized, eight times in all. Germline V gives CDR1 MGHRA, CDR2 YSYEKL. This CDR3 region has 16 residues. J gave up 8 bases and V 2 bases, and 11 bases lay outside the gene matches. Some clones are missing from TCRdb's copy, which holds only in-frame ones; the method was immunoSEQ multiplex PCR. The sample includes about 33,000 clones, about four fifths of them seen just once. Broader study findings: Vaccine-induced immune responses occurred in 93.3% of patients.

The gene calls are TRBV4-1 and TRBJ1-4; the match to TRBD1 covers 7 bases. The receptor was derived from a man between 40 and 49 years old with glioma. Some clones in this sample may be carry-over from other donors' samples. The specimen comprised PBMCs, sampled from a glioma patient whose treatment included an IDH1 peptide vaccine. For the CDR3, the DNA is TGCGCCAGCAGCCAACTACCAAGGGGGACAGCCGAAAAACTGTTTTTT. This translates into CASSQLPRGTAEKLFF.